This TCR beta chain is from a study of monozygotic twins with inflammatory bowel disease. Staff drew an approximately 2.5 ml blood sample from each donor. There were eight separate reactions per sample in which cDNA was made. TCRdb re-called the 5' RACE reads and shows each CDR3 protein once, DNA omitted. This sample contains some 150,000 distinct CDR3 sequences. General study results and limits: The results supported no single strong signal or clonotype associated with IBD. Other individuals had fewer clonotypes in common with IBD patients than with healthy twins, especially with disease activity.

This CDR3 is 13 amino acids long. Germline loops: CDR1 GTSNPN, CDR2 SVGIG (reference sequence). With regard to this clonotype: What it binds is not known.

This rearrangement joins TRBV30 to TRBJ2-3; TCRdb picks TRBD1, but there is no DNA to check that call. This clonotype originated in a human donor with ulcerative colitis or Crohn's disease, or a healthy co-twin of an affected twin (not recorded which). The specimen was blood. CDR3 amino acids: CAWTVTGGATQYF.